This TCR beta chain was observed in a study of long-term antiretroviral therapy in people with HIV (dated by TCRdb to 2022 to 2024). Study-wide context: The earliest samples were collected about a decade before the 2015 WHO recommendation for immediate ART, when ART was typically delayed until CD4 counts fell. A retrospective serial study tested whether ART initiation and durable HIV suppression were associated with changes in peripheral blood TRB repertoire composition and diversity. The cohort contributed about 190 cryopreserved PBMC samples from 30 adults with confirmed HIV infection, collected serially over a mean of about six years (range 1-12). About 40% of the roughly 30 participants with HIV were female. No cross-contamination during QIAcube processing turned up in test extractions that ran a monoclonal T-cell line alongside more than 30 polyclonal samples. Here is what the overall study found, with its caveats: The samples span the years 2004 to 2017, and the ART regimens used at that time may not be as effective as current regimens. Owing to limited PBMC availability, only the TCR beta chain was sequenced, without alpha chain pairing. Expanded TRB clones identified before ART initiation dominated the repertoire at all time points, although this dominance fluctuated and declined in many PLHIV after ART. Because pre-ART samples had limited cell numbers, unsorted PBMC were profiled rather than sorted CD4+ and CD8+ T cells. Narrower CDR3 length ranges were observed in HIV repertoires than in controls, and an antigen-experienced repertoire with only a slight naive shift after ART was suggested by the network structure. Inferences about post-ART repertoire changes were limited because no data were available on ART adherence, viral resistance or therapy changes. Starting ART was linked to a significant rise in TRB diversity, yet even after long-term ART the diversity remained significantly lower than in transplant donor controls.

Looking up the germline V gene yields CDR1 SQVTM and CDR2 ANQGSEA. The CDR3 measures 13 amino acids from cysteine to phenylalanine. Of all the DNA, just the CDR3 is kept, 39 bases in frame from base 1. Inclusion was restricted to participants for whom at least one PBMC sample before ART initiation and at least two post-ART samples were available. All participants with HIV were treated in the United States of America. Before DNA extraction, cryopreserved samples of about 0.95-11 million PBMC were thawed and washed. At the time of the earliest PBMC sample, participants with HIV were aged between about 23 and 54 years. PBMC samples were contributed by each participant from 1-4 timepoints before ART initiation and 2-8 timepoints after ART initiation, with a median of 7 samples. Serial HIV viral load, CD4+ T-cell count, ART history and demographic data were obtained for every participant. Using a Qiagen kit on a QIAcube, genomic DNA was extracted from unsorted PBMC, with samples processed in batches of 12.

This clone was seen a single time. Its specific antigen is unknown. Base qualities are not at hand, and no much larger clone is one base apart. The immunoSEQ hsTCRB v3.0 assay was used at survey level resolution to sequence the TRB variable region. The target sequencing depth for TRB was about 40,000-55,000 T-cell genomes per sample. An Illumina MiSeq with a v3 150-cycle kit was used to sequence the pooled TRB libraries. Per the source publication's procedure: Repertoire analysis was run in R within a reproducible Nextflow workflow that covered QC, data transformation and analysis. LymphoSeq2, an R package for exploring AIRR-Seq data, was used to implement the custom analyses. A few samples yielding fewer than 5000 total TRB sequences were excluded, leaving 188 analyzed HIV repertoires. Among the approximately 190 HIV repertoires that were kept, some 60 were collected before ART initiation and more than 120 were collected after ART initiation. Each repertoire was downsampled to 5000 TRB nucleotide sequences, and summary statistics were averaged across 100 downsampling iterations. The analysis kept only TRB sequences whose CDR3 regions were at least seven amino acids long. Diversity was measured with a Shannon entropy-derived clonality score and the Gini coefficient. In repertoire networks, the top 5000 CDR3 amino acid sequences were linked whenever an edit distance of one separated two sequences. GLIPH2 predicted antigen specificity groups and MHC restriction for TRB CDR3 amino acid sequences. To flag known CMV, EBV, HIV or tissue antigen associations, CDR3 amino acid sequences were matched against VDJdb and McPAS-TCR. Pre-ART, post-ART and control groups were compared with Wilcoxon signed-rank tests and Holm-Bonferroni correction. Here the immuneACCESS table is served through TCRdb, limited to in-frame sequences with V and J called. Missing clones are a known gap in these copies; in checked studies unresolved V genes cover under half, and the rest lacks a known reason. D and trimming come from the DNA, and the V and J calls and clone size come from that table. The sample has about 21,000 clones on record, approximately 90% of them singletons. The ten biggest clones cover about 9.2% of the sample.

The chain is encoded by TRBV29-1 joined to TRBJ1-3, with no reliable assignment of the D segment. The sequence came from a woman aged 25-40 years with HIV. The specimen was unsorted PBMCs, collected about 4.5 years before starting antiretroviral therapy. The sequence in DNA is TGCAGGACTCGGGAGGCCTCTGGAAACACCATATATTTT. It translates to CRTREASGNTIYF. With the portions outside the CDR3 filled from the reference TRBV29-1 and TRBJ1-3 genes, the complete variable region becomes SAVISQKPSRDICQRGTSLTIQCQVDSQVTMMFWYRQQPGQSLTLIATANQGSEATYESGFVIDKFPISRPNLTFSTLTVSNMSPEDSSIYLCRTREASGNTIYFGEGSWLTVV.